These T cell receptor beta chains were read from a single sample in a study of shared clonotypes between healthy human individuals. Method: immunoSEQ multiplex PCR; TCRdb's copy keeps in-frame clones and lacks some. This table holds fewer than 1.6 million clones, about 98.5% found once. Sample: naive CD4+ T cells sorted from blood. The source of these receptors is a man aged 25 to 45 in good health. Both conserved end residues are part of each CDR3. The order of the fields is V gene, CDR3 protein.

v_call: TRBV6-1
cdr3_aa: CASSEEPGHYNEQFF

v_call: TRBV29-1
cdr3_aa: CSGGGVYEQYF

v_call: TRBV29-1
cdr3_aa: CSGARDRGRETQYF

v_call: TRBV7-3
cdr3_aa: CASSLGQNYGYTF

v_call: TRBV7-3
cdr3_aa: CASSLSGGPMNEQFF

v_call: TRBV5-1
cdr3_aa: CASSGFLAGGGNEQFF

v_call: TRBV18
cdr3_aa: CASSRGTGYEQYF

v_call: TRBV4-1
cdr3_aa: CASSHREDNEQYF

v_call: TRBV14
cdr3_aa: CASSRNLAGVGEQFF

v_call: TRBV29-1
cdr3_aa: CSAGVGNTEAFF

v_call: TRBV5-1
cdr3_aa: CASSLAEEVREQFF

v_call: TRBV14
cdr3_aa: CASSQDWGVVQYF

v_call: TRBV7-7
cdr3_aa: CASSSGHQYEQYF

v_call: TRBV10-3
cdr3_aa: CAISVQSGGEKLFF

v_call: TRBV4-3
cdr3_aa: CASSLKRGPSGSADTQYF

v_call: TRBV18
cdr3_aa: CASSPGQSQETQYF

v_call: TRBV10-3
cdr3_aa: CAKTGVLSEDYEQYF

v_call: TRBV5-1
cdr3_aa: CASSFAYTGQDTQYF

v_call: TRBV6-6
cdr3_aa: CASSSRYEQYF

v_call: TRBV5-1
cdr3_aa: CASSLDGAGGYEQYF

v_call: TRBV30
cdr3_aa: CAWGYSGSIHEQYF

v_call: TRBV27
cdr3_aa: CASGYRVSEQFF

v_call: TRBV9
cdr3_aa: CASSVGVRTSGEETQYF

v_call: TRBV28
cdr3_aa: CASSLLAGVTYEQYF

v_call: TRBV27
cdr3_aa: CASSRHRGQTEAFF

v_call: TRBV5-6
cdr3_aa: CASSFRGLISYNEQFF

v_call: TRBV7-9
cdr3_aa: CASSTHSGDHFTRTQYF

v_call: TRBV14
cdr3_aa: CASSQGQGYGYTF

v_call: TRBV30
cdr3_aa: CACADRSLKNYDGTEAFF

v_call: TRBV10-3
cdr3_aa: CAISEPGLGEQETQYF

v_call: TRBV14
cdr3_aa: CASSPLTTDTQYF

v_call: TRBV7-2
cdr3_aa: CASSFRWNTEAFF

v_call: TRBV28
cdr3_aa: CASSLGLAGANVLTF

v_call: TRBV7-2
cdr3_aa: CASSLGLAAYNEQFF

v_call: TRBV11-3
cdr3_aa: CASSKDLSDTQYF

v_call: TRBV11-2
cdr3_aa: CASSLLAGTGNYNEQFF

v_call: TRBV5-1
cdr3_aa: CASSTGLAAYNEQFF

v_call: TRBV7-6
cdr3_aa: CASSPDPTSQEGRYEQYF

v_call: TRBV7-9
cdr3_aa: CASSLISGQGDYEQYF

v_call: TRBV30
cdr3_aa: CAWSRAPPNNYEQYF

v_call: TRBV25-1
cdr3_aa: CASSLQGVIGTEAFF

v_call: TRBV4-2
cdr3_aa: CASSQDDTSGSTASYEQYF

v_call: TRBV11-2
cdr3_aa: CASSWLGLGYEQYF